This T cell receptor (beta chain) comes out of a study of beta chain features in type 1 diabetes. Sorted populations all had greater than 98% purity. Study-wide results and limits: For Type 1 diabetes patients, all four CD4+ subsets carried TCRB CDR3s that were moderately but significantly shorter.

Trimming removed 2 bases at V and 0 bases at J, with 5 bases between. CDR1 and CDR2 (germline): MNHEY, SMNVEV (reference sequence). The CDR3 runs 15 residues. Since all of the isolated RNA was reverse transcribed, expressed TCRB transcripts were what got sequenced. Libraries were prepared by immunoSEQ multiplex PCR; TCRdb keeps only in-frame clonotypes and omits some of them. The sample holds more than 300,000 clones; less than 15% are singletons and the top ten take 0.019%. This clone was seen a few times. Its antigen is currently unknown. Sequenced material: naive CD4+ T cells from blood. V usage is TRBV27 and J usage is TRBJ2-6; no clear D gene. The sequence came from a woman aged 18-29 years in good health. The CDR3 reads CASSLLPSGANVLTF. CDR3 in DNA: TGTGCCAGCAGTTTACTTCCCTCTGGGGCCAACGTCCTGACTTTC.